This paragraph covers one T cell receptor (beta chain) sequence. Its antigen is unidentified. The record originates from a study of cytomegalovirus exposure and HLA in healthy donors. Notes on the study in general: Testing in vitro showed three CMV-associated chains specific for CMV antigens. Per a later analysis, roughly 17,000 TCR beta sequences showed association with HLA alleles at 0.05 false discovery rate. TCR beta V- and J-gene trimming was later associated with a missense DCLRE1C variant. Most TCR sequences showed up rarely, but some public TCRs showed up in many donors.

It was with 60 Vbeta and 13 Jbeta primers that the PCR ran. Produced via immunoSEQ multiplex PCR; TCRdb's table is partial and in-frame only. Counted here are 150,000 or so clones, roughly 79% occurring once; the ten biggest clones make up roughly 1.5%. The CDR3 length is 14 residues. Germline CDR1 ENHRY, CDR2 SYGVKD. Trimming at V came to 3 bases and at J to 4 bases, leaving 5 bases not matched to a gene. This sequence was found in a middle-aged man in good health and CMV-seronegative. The sequenced sample was PBMCs. The genes are TRBV10-3 and TRBJ2-5, with 7 nucleotides matching TRBD2. CDR3 bases: TGTGCCATCAGTGACAGGGAGGGAGCAGAGACCCAGTACTTC. Translating it yields CAISDREGAETQYF.